This TCR beta chain emerged from a study of lymphopenia after photon versus proton radiotherapy. Findings and limits, study-wide: A bigger post-nadir fall in TCR diversity correlated inversely with survival time in deceased patients. After the lymphocyte nadir, photon-treated repertoires showed oligoclonal expansion, especially of CD8+ Temra cells. Relative stability marked proton patients; photon patients lost diversity and naive cells. Authors raise, but do not show, better survival with proton therapy.

Remarks on this clone: The antigen is not known.

Using immunoSEQ multiplex PCR, the repertoire was profiled, and TCRdb retains in-frame clones only, with some absent. The data hold 52,000 or so clones, with approximately 92% observed a single time. Germline V lookup: CDR1 KGHSH, CDR2 LQKENI. The CDR3 consists of 13 residues. V gave up 7 bases and J gave up 6 bases, with 15 bases separating them. This receptor was taken from a woman aged 40 to 50 with cholangiocarcinoma. The sequenced sample was peripheral blood, obtained from a patient treated with photon-based radiotherapy. The chain uses TRBV18 and TRBJ1-1; TRBD1 is a possible D gene (5 bases). The CDR3 here is CASYSDSGAEAFF. The CDR3 DNA reads TGTGCCAGCTATTCCGACAGCGGCGCTGAAGCTTTCTTT.